Each of the 16 T cell receptor beta chains below was sequenced from the same sample in a study of OX40 agonist ivuxolimab in advanced cancers. Here immunoSEQ multiplex PCR was the method, and the copy in TCRdb shows in-frame clones only, minus some. The sample shows some 100,000 clones, nearly 90% of them seen only once. The starting material was CD4+ or CD8+ T cells sorted from blood, obtained in a trial of the OX40 agonist ivuxolimab. The receptors shown here come from an adult with an advanced solid tumor such as melanoma, head and neck, liver or kidney cancer.

The J gene is TRBJ1-5, the V gene TRBV6-6; D call uncertain. Germline CDR1 and CDR2: MNHNY and SVGAGI (reference sequence). V lost 0 bases and J 4 bases, leaving 7 bases between the germline ends. CDR3 length: 14 amino acids. The CDR3 sequence is CASSYSMENQPQHF. DNA for the CDR3: TGTGCCAGCAGTTACTCGATGGAAAATCAGCCCCAGCATTTT.

This chain uses TRBV7-8 with TRBJ1-1; perhaps TRBD1 as D (6 bases). The length of the CDR3 is 14 residues. Germline V gene sequence: CDR1 SGHVS, CDR2 FQNEAQ. V lost 1 base and J 8 bases, leaving 14 bases between the germline ends. Here the CDR3 DNA reads TGTGCCAGCAGCTTAGATTATGGGACATTCGAAGCTTTCTTT. It specifies CASSLDYGTFEAFF.

The sample holds a few counts of this clone. The rearrangement joins TRBV5-5 to TRBJ1-2; 8 nucleotides line up with TRBD1. The CDR3 extends over 16 amino acids. Germline-derived CDR1 and CDR2 are SGHKS and YYEKEE (reference sequence). Germline trimming cut 4 bases from V and 2 bases from J; bases unmatched to any gene: 10. The DNA of the CDR3 is TGTGCCAGCAGCCCCCTCCCGGGACAGGCCAACTATGGCTACACCTTC. Its protein product is CASSPLPGQANYGYTF. Supplemented by reference TRBV5-5 and TRBJ1-2, the full variable domain reads DAGVTQSPTHLIKTRGQQVTLRCSPISGHKSVSWYQQVLGQGPQFIFQYYEKEERGRGNFPDRFSARQFPNYSSELNVNALLLGDSALYLCASSPLPGQANYGYTFGSGTRLTVV.

In this sample, this clone turned up once. The chain has TRBV6-5 and TRBJ2-5; 8 bases line up with TRBD1. From germline, CDR1 is MNHEY and CDR2 SVGAGI. The V gene end was trimmed by 5 bases and the J gene end by 4 bases; junction bases not matched to a gene: 3. The CDR3 has 13 amino acids. The CDR3 region is CASSTTGVETQYF. The CDR3, as DNA: TGTGCCAGCAGTACGACAGGGGTAGAGACCCAGTACTTC.

V gene TRBV4-2 combines with J gene TRBJ2-1; TRBD2 aligns across 11 bases. The CDR3 is 18 residues long. Per germline, CDR1 LGHNA and CDR2 YNFKEQ. J lost 6 bases, V lost 3 bases, and 13 bases had no gene match. The CDR3 bases are TGTGCCAGCAGCCACCCACTAGCGGGAGTTGGGATGGGCAATGAGCAGTTCTTC. Protein sequence: CASSHPLAGVGMGNEQFF.

This chain links TRBV6-5 with TRBJ2-2; TRBD1 matches at 7 bases. This CDR3 is 15 amino acids long. Germline lookup yields CDR1 MNHEY and CDR2 SVGAGI. V lost 5 bases and J lost 5; bases outside the gene matches: 8. The CDR3 loop reads CASSPPGQITGELFF. As DNA, the CDR3 is TGTGCCAGCAGTCCCCCGGGACAGATTACCGGGGAGCTGTTTTTT.

The chain uses TRBV5-1 and TRBJ2-2; D tentatively fits TRBD1 or TRBD2 (7 bases each). V lost 4 bases and J 4 bases, leaving 14 bases between the germline ends. From germline, CDR1 is SGHRS and CDR2 YFSETQ. This CDR3 contains 15 residues. The CDR3 region has the DNA TGCGCCAGCAGCGCGACAGGGACTACCACCGGGGAGCTGTTTTTT. It codes for CASSATGTTTGELFF.

The rearrangement links TRBV7-8 to TRBJ1-2; the D is unclear. The ends were cut back, 5 bases at V and 0 bases at J, with 16 bases in the middle. The CDR3 has 16 residues. CDR1 and CDR2 (germline): SGHVS, FQNEAQ. The CDR3, as DNA: TGTGCCAGCAGCCCGGTGGTGGGGTACGCTAACTATGGCTACACCTTC. Residues: CASSPVVGYANYGYTF.

The chain links TRBV19 to TRBJ1-5; no reliable D call. Germline V gives CDR1 LNHDA, CDR2 SQIVND (reference sequence). Between the trimmed V and J ends, which lost 1 base and 3 bases, there was a span of 13 bases. The CDR3 runs 16 residues. CDR3 protein: CASSIVAGVPNQPQHF. CDR3 sequence (DNA): TGTGCCAGTAGTATAGTCGCCGGGGTCCCCAATCAGCCCCAGCATTTT.

J is TRBJ2-2 and V is TRBV5-4; 7 bases fit TRBD2. This CDR3 spans 16 amino acids. With V trimmed by 4 bases and J by 2 bases, 8 bases remained unmatched. Germline V gene data show CDR1 as SGHNT and CDR2 as YYREEE (reference sequence). The CDR3 DNA follows: TGTGCCAGCAGCCCCGGTGCTAGCGGTAACACCGGGGAGCTGTTTTTT. Encoded protein: CASSPGASGNTGELFF. The full variable domain, completed using reference TRBV5-4 and TRBJ2-2, is ETGVTQSPTHLIKTRGQQVTLRCSSQSGHNTVSWYQQALGQGPQFIFQYYREEENGRGNFPPRFSGLQFPNYSSELNVNALELDDSALYLCASSPGASGNTGELFFGEGSRLTVL.

This chain connects TRBV19 to TRBJ2-2; D possibly uses TRBD1 or TRBD2 (6 bases each). The V and J ends lost 6 bases and 4 bases respectively, with 9 bases between them. Germline V gene sequence: CDR1 LNHDA, CDR2 SQIVND (reference sequence). The CDR3 runs 13 residues. CDR3 region: CASSRGGTGELFF. CDR3 in DNA: TGTGCCAGTAGCAGGGGAGGCACCGGGGAGCTGTTTTTT.

The chain uses TRBV30 and TRBJ2-7; a possible D gene is TRBD2 (6 bases). Per germline, CDR1 GTSNPN and CDR2 SVGIG (reference sequence). The length of the CDR3 is 14 residues. With 4 bases removed from V and 2 bases from J, the gap between germline ends came to 15 bases. The CDR3 loop is CAWTAGRTTYEQYF. CDR3 bases: TGTGCCTGGACGGCGGGGCGGACCACCTACGAGCAGTACTTC.

The chain employs TRBV10-3 and TRBJ2-2; D is undetermined. V lost 5 bases, J lost 5 bases, and 3 bases lay in between. Germline CDR1 reads ENHRY; CDR2 reads SYGVKD. This CDR3 region has 11 residues. CDR3 residues: CAISTTGELFF. CDR3 nucleotides: TGTGCCATCAGTACTACCGGGGAGCTGTTTTTT.

The chain links TRBV19 to TRBJ1-2; TRBD1 matches at 7 bases. In germline, CDR1 is LNHDA, CDR2 SQIVND (reference sequence). The CDR3 loop spans 15 amino acids. V lost 6 bases to trimming and J lost 3 bases; unmatched junction nucleotides: 10. The CDR3 here is CASSIFSGTDYGYTF. DNA for the CDR3: TGTGCCAGTAGCATTTTTTCAGGGACAGACTATGGCTACACCTTC.

The J gene is TRBJ2-5, the V gene TRBV6-5; TRBD1 matches at 7 bases. Germline V CDR1 and CDR2: MNHEY, SVGAGI. This CDR3 comprises 15 residues. V shed 0 bases and J 3 bases; nucleotides not matched to a gene: 4. As DNA, the CDR3 is TGTGCCAGCAGTTACTCAGGGGGCCCAAAAGAGACCCAGTACTTC. The encoded protein is CASSYSGGPKETQYF.

This sequence joins TRBV7-9 and TRBJ1-3; 8 nucleotides align to TRBD1. CDR1 is SEHNR, CDR2 FQNEAQ, per germline (reference sequence). The trim removed 1 base at V and 2 bases at J, leaving 1 base unmatched. The CDR3 runs 15 residues. CDR3 loop: CASSLVTGAGNTIYF. CDR3 DNA sequence: TGTGCCAGCAGCTTAGTGACAGGGGCTGGAAACACCATATATTTT.